This T cell receptor beta chain was observed in a study of cytomegalovirus exposure and HLA in healthy donors (dated by TCRdb to about 2017). Regarding the study in general: An earlier analysis of approximately 600 of the donors reported roughly 270 Gb of sequence data and 117 million unique TCR beta sequences from roughly 200 million T cells. Roughly 300 gigabases of sequencing data and around 85 million unique TCR sequences made up an early release that covered about 640 HLA-typed donors. The genetic ancestry cluster associated with self-reported Caucasian donors included over 65% of the 350 to 500 genotyped donors. The study aimed to test whether signatures of past pathogen exposure could be identified by cataloging public T cell receptors. The study profiled the T cell repertoires of 550 to 700 subjects by immunosequencing and related them to cytomegalovirus serostatus. In addition to the first cohort of 666 subjects, a separate validation cohort of 120 different subjects was used. To predict cytomegalovirus infection status, the study combined high-throughput TCR immunosequencing, statistical association of individual TCRs with disease status, and machine learning. To study patterns of TCR occurrence, a later analysis re-analyzed previously published TCR beta repertoires from 500 to 850 donors and added high-resolution HLA genotyping. In the later analysis, no new phenotypic data were used to find candidate immune exposures; instead, reliance was placed on TCR beta sequences and their occurrence across donors. An earlier analysis of roughly 580 of the donors used high-throughput TCR beta sequencing to judge whether each TCR beta V gene segment behaved as functional or pseudogenic. Donor age, sex, ethnicity and CMV serostatus were compiled alongside the repertoire data. A later genetic analysis used genome-wide SNP genotypes for about 65% of the 666 donors, treating that subset as a discovery cohort. All discovery cohort repertoires had been generated using a single sequencing platform. HLA typing included class I and class II loci at four-digit resolution. The number of typed donors differed by locus: about 620-640 for A, B, C, DRB1 and DQB1; approximately 530 for DQA1; around 580 for DPA1; and about 450 for DPB1. Four to six DR-DQ haplotypes were handled as single units for association and clustering, since linkage in the cohort was strong. Among roughly 400 genotyped donors of the cohort, an average of 235,054 unique TCR beta nucleotide sequences were sequenced per donor, about a sixth of them non-productive.

Summary of the overall study and its limitations: It was suggested by the authors that the approach could potentially be generalized to other disease states and immunological phenotypes. Because counts were too low, seventeen rarely observed V segments, including chromosome 9 orphons, were left out of the earlier analysis of roughly 600 of the donors. Linkage disequilibrium might explain the correlated functional status among segregating V segments, but an unknown experimental factor could not be excluded. A later analysis associated approximately 17,000 TCR beta sequences with specific HLA alleles at a false discovery rate of 0.05. In a later analysis, most CMV-associated TCR beta chains were found to appear HLA-restricted, with HLA associations seemingly driven largely by CMV exposure. An earlier analysis of around 600 of the donors showed that most TCR beta V segments appeared in productive rearrangements either about 87% or about 30% of the time, which broadly matched IMGT annotations. Sequencing depth was assumed to be roughly uniform across donors in the presence/absence analyses, though that assumption may not hold. Assigning TCR associations to individual alleles was difficult when HLA alleles, especially DR and DQ, strongly co-occurred. In a later analysis, the rate of TCR association differed among HLA loci, with DRB1 alleles having the most associated TCRs and HLA-C alleles having the fewest. CMV serostatus was the only immune exposure information available for the cohort. A further reported finding was that TCR beta sequences accurately predicted the HLA-A and HLA-B alleles for most subjects in the first cohort. In a later genetic analysis, a missense DCLRE1C variant was associated with V-gene and J-gene trimming of TCR beta chains, and the association was replicated in an independent cohort. In a later analysis, HLA-associated TCR beta chains were found to be more clonally expanded and to have lower generation probabilities than equally common non-associated chains. A few of the identified cytomegalovirus-associated TCR beta chains were confirmed in vitro to be specific for cytomegalovirus antigens. A total of some 180 TCR beta chains were listed by the study as associated with cytomegalovirus. While some public TCRs were present in many individuals, most TCR sequences turned up only very rarely across donors. Compared with the 666-donor mean, donors in an Asian-associated ancestry cluster had fewer N-insertions in productive TCRs, according to a later genetic analysis. The classifier was reported to diagnose cytomegalovirus status with high specificity and sensitivity in both the original cohort and the validation cohort. This cohort had only TCR beta chains sequenced, and the lack of alpha or paired-chain data limited which features could be detected. In a later analysis, several top co-occurrence clusters were reported to appear linked to parvovirus B19, influenza, CMV and Epstein-Barr virus. Because the 87-base-pair reads could not distinguish some IMGT-functional V segments, including TRBV6-2 and TRBV6-3, those segments were excluded. Because HLA typing was unavailable for some donors at each locus, only the typed subset was used in association tests. A cluster of highly shared sequence variants was judged likely to be a technical artifact of the sequencing pipeline.

The cohort was made up of about 610 healthy bone marrow donors. At the time of sampling, every cohort member was nominally healthy, though immune exposures that went unrecorded were likely present. The donor was CMV seronegative and was included in the group of a few hundred seronegative cohort members. A peripheral blood sample was collected from each donor, and TCR beta sequencing was performed on peripheral blood mononuclear cells. Genomic DNA extraction from the blood cell samples was performed with the Qiagen DNeasy Blood Extraction Kit. Libraries were built with the immunoSEQ multiplex PCR assay. For the multiplex PCR, a mixture combining 60 forward primers for TCR Vbeta segments and 13 reverse primers for TCR Jbeta segments was used. The CDR3 region of rearranged TCR beta genes was amplified from genomic DNA with a multiplex PCR assay. The Illumina HiSeq System was used to sequence the amplified TCR beta libraries as 87-base-pair reads. The original pipeline was this. Across the 500 to 750 repertoires, a later analysis counted approximately 75 million unique TCR beta chains, some 11 million of which were shared by at least two donors. Raw reads were error-corrected and collapsed into unique sequences by a nearest-neighbor algorithm in which closely related sequences were merged to remove PCR and sequencing errors. Alignment of CDR3 sequences to IMGT reference sequences was used to assign V, D and J gene segments. For a sequence to be retained, a match of at least six nucleotides was required to both a V gene segment and a J gene segment. Rearrangements were classified as productive when the CDR3 lacked stop codons and remained in frame with V and J, and all other rearrangements were classified as non-productive. CDR3 was defined according to IMGT convention as the region running from the second conserved V-encoded cysteine to the conserved J-encoded phenylalanine. The earlier analysis of roughly 590 of the donors excluded sequences that lacked an unambiguous match to a single V gene segment. An earlier analysis of 500 to 600 of the donors classified V segments as functional when productive rearrangements were above 56.7% and as segregating when the standard deviation between donors was above 5%. A statistical classification framework was built for diagnosing cytomegalovirus status from the catalog of TCR beta chain sequences. In a later analysis, V and J genes were assigned by comparing TCR nucleotide sequences against IMGT/GENE-DB human TR gene sequences. The TCRdist pipeline was used in a later analysis to assign CDR3 sequences and most-parsimonious VDJ recombination scenarios. A later analysis defined each TCR beta chain by its CDR3 amino acid sequence plus V-gene family, and excluded reads lacking a unique V-gene family. A later analysis removed several hundred highly shared, low-generation-probability nucleotide sequences to deal with suspected cross-contamination and a sequencing artifact. In a later analysis, a clonal expansion index was calculated for each public chain from normalized within-repertoire ranks of inferred template counts. In a later analysis, generation probabilities were computed with a VDJ recombination model fitted to out-of-frame rearrangements, and the resulting probabilities were checked against IGoR. Hypergeometric tests were used in a later analysis to score TCR-TCR, TCR-HLA and TCR-CMV co-occurrence, with a repertoire-size bias correction applied to the TCR pairs. In a later analysis, false discovery rates were estimated by permuting HLA or CMV assignments 20 times. In a later analysis, co-occurring TCRs were grouped with DBSCAN, and TCRdist sequence similarity was added when clustering was performed within HLA-allele-positive subsets. Repertoires with fewer than 30,000 or more than 120,000 public chains were left out of co-occurrence clustering, as were about five repertoires with anomalous nucleotide sharing. This immuneACCESS table, as held by TCRdb, lists in-frame sequences with V and J called but not all clones. Of the missing ones, under half trace to an unresolved V gene in checked studies; the others have no known cause. V, J and clone size reflect that table, while D and trimming were determined from the DNA. For this sample the table gives about 52,000 clones, of which approximately 72% were detected only once. The ten largest account for over 8% of the sample.

As concerns this clone: Its binding antigen is unknown. No much larger clone is present one base from it, and per-base qualities are unavailable.

CDR1 and CDR2, looked up from the germline V gene, are SGHRS and YFSETQ. Deletion took 2 bases off V and 0 bases off J, with a span of 9 bases between the germline ends. The CDR3 sequence holds 15 residues, the cysteine and phenylalanine included. The kept DNA is CDR3 alone, 45 bases in frame from the first base. Here the chain combines TRBV5-1 and TRBJ2-1; the D gene is possibly TRBD2, with 5 bases matching. The sequence derives from a woman between 50 and 59 years old in good health and CMV-seronegative. Sequenced input: PBMCs. Here is the DNA: TGCGCCAGCAGCTTAACTACTAGCTCCTACAATGAGCAGTTCTTC. Its translation is CASSLTTSSYNEQFF.